This passage covers 25 T cell receptor beta chains from one sample sequenced in a study of T-cell memory formation after mild COVID-19. MiXCR, applied by TCRdb to the 5' RACE reads, yields one record per CDR3 protein. This table has a few hundred thousand distinct CDR3 sequences, 8% to 10% appearing once. The sequenced sample consisted of PBMCs or a T cell subset sorted from them (not recorded which). These receptors all come from a man younger than 35 who had mild COVID-19 (a few samples of this study predate the infection). Cell type and time point are not known.

J is TRBJ1-1 and V is TRBV29-1, with TRBD1 matching 12 bases. The V and J ends lost 7 bases and 5 bases, in that order; junction bases with no gene match: 5. In germline, CDR1 is SQVTM, CDR2 ANQGSEA. The CDR3 runs to 13 residues. The DNA for the CDR3 is TGCAGCGCGGGACAGGGGGCGGTGACTGAAGCTTTCTTT. Its protein product is CSAGQGAVTEAFF.

This sequence joins TRBV7-2 and TRBJ2-1, with 9 positions matching TRBD2. V shed 5 bases and J 8 bases; nucleotides not matched to a gene: 13. The CDR3 is 16 residues long. Germline CDR1 and CDR2: SGHTA and FQGNSA. The CDR3 sequence is CASSLVWRGGRDEQFF. CDR3 sequence (DNA): TGTGCCAGCAGCCTCGTATGGCGGGGGGGCCGGGATGAGCAGTTCTTC.

The chain joins TRBV12-3 or TRBV12-4 to TRBJ2-1, with D tentatively TRBD2 (5 bases). V lost 2 bases and J lost 6, with 11 bases in between. The CDR3 is 14 amino acids. Here the CDR3 reads CASSLRGSSNEQFF. In DNA form, the CDR3 reads TGTGCCAGCAGTTTACGGGGTAGTAGCAATGAGCAGTTCTTC.

There are a few counts of this clonotype. The chain is built from TRBV15 and TRBJ1-3, with TRBD1 as a possible D gene (5 bases). Trimming left V 3 bases short and J 3 bases short, with 12 bases between. The CDR3 is 15 residues long. The germline V gene has CDR1 LNHNV and CDR2 YYDKDF (reference sequence). The CDR3 nucleotides read TGTGCCACCAGCAGGACGGGGCCTTTTGGAAACACCATATATTTT. Translated, it gives CATSRTGPFGNTIYF. Drawing the rest from reference TRBV15 and TRBJ1-3, the complete variable domain is DAMVIQNPRYQVTQFGKPVTLSCSQTLNHNVMYWYQQKSSQAPKLLFHYYDKDFNNEADTPDNFQSRRPNTSFCFLDIRSPGLGDTAMYLCATSRTGPFGNTIYFGEGSWLTVV.

This clonotype showed up just a few times. This chain uses TRBV10-3 with TRBJ1-2; 7 bases line up with TRBD1. This CDR3 comprises 12 residues. Per germline, CDR1 ENHRY and CDR2 SYGVKD. With V trimmed by 6 bases and J by 8 bases, 6 bases remained unmatched. CDR3 coding DNA: TGTGCCATCAGACCGACAGGGCAGGGCTACACCTTC. Its translation: CAIRPTGQGYTF.

This clonotype was counted only a few times. The chain couples TRBV6-5 to TRBJ1-2; D is undetermined. CDR1 is MNHEY, CDR2 SVGAGI, per germline. V dropped 2 bases and J dropped 0 bases, with 13 bases sitting between them. The CDR3 runs 16 residues. CDR3 DNA: TGTGCCAGCAGTTACCGATCCCGGGCGGCTAACTATGGCTACACCTTC. It is translated as CASSYRSRAANYGYTF.

A few counts support this clonotype. The chain has TRBV6-5 and TRBJ1-5; D not certain. Trimming shortened V by 2 bases and J by 7 bases, and 9 bases separated the two germline ends. In germline, CDR1 is MNHEY, CDR2 SVGAGI. The CDR3 is made up of 13 amino acids. The CDR3: CASSYGMKQPQHF. The CDR3 DNA sequence: TGTGCCAGCAGTTACGGGATGAAACAGCCCCAGCATTTT.

This clonotype has ten or more counts. This CDR3 is CASSEQGYEQYF. The CDR3, as DNA: TGTGCCAGCAGCGAACAGGGGTACGAGCAGTACTTC. The genes are TRBV7-2 and TRBJ2-7; 7 bases line up with TRBD1. Germline V gene lookup returns CDR1 SGHTA and CDR2 FQGNSA. V dropped 5 bases and J dropped 4; count of bases not matched to a gene: 2. This CDR3 has 12 amino acids.

J is TRBJ1-1 and V is TRBV10-2; 7 bases match TRBD1. The CDR3 spans 16 residues. CDR1 and CDR2 from the germline V gene are WSHSY and SAAADI. The ends lost 4 bases at V and 1 base at J; junction bases unmatched: 9. CDR3 coding DNA: TGCGCCAGCAGTGGCAAGACGGACAGGAAGAACACTGAAGCTTTCTTT. It yields the protein CASSGKTDRKNTEAFF.

This clonotype was counted between two and nine times. The genes are TRBV20-1 and TRBJ2-7, with D hard to call. Germline V lookup: CDR1 DFQATT, CDR2 SNEGSKA (reference sequence). The CDR3 has 16 residues. With 3 bases removed from V and 0 bases from J, the gap between germline ends came to 18 bases. CDR3 in amino acids: CSASGGGRILSYEQYF. CDR3 coding DNA: TGCAGTGCTAGCGGCGGTGGACGGATTCTCTCCTACGAGCAGTACTTC.

This clonotype appeared many times. The CDR3 loop is CASSLGQGTGEQYV. The CDR3 region has the DNA TGCGCCAGCAGCTTGGGACAGGGAACGGGCGAGCAGTACGTC. The chain couples TRBV5-1 to TRBJ2-7; 7 nucleotides align to TRBD1. The CDR3 is 14 amino acids. Germline V gives CDR1 SGHRS, CDR2 YFSETQ. After removal of 0 bases from V and 6 bases from J, the junction contained 6 bases not matched to a gene.

This chain's CDR3 is CASSPRDRVNEQFF. The CDR3 region has the DNA TGTGCCAGCAGCCCTCGGGACAGGGTTAATGAGCAGTTCTTC. The chain uses TRBV5-4 and TRBJ2-1, with 9 bases that match TRBD1. This CDR3 has 14 residues. V was clipped by 4 bases and J by 7 bases; unmatched bases: 6. CDR1 is SGHNT and CDR2 is YYREEE in the germline V gene (reference sequence).

The V gene is TRBV9, the J gene TRBJ1-1; D gene unclear. V was pared by 0 bases and J by 3 bases, with 9 bases between. This CDR3 comprises 14 residues. Germline CDR1 SGDLS, CDR2 YYNGEE. The chain's CDR3 is CASSVAGGYTEAFF. CDR3 bases: TGTGCCAGCAGCGTAGCAGGAGGTTACACTGAAGCTTTCTTT.

This clonotype was observed a few times. V and J are TRBV12-3 or TRBV12-4 and TRBJ2-3; 13 nucleotides agree with TRBD2. J was trimmed by 3 bases and V by 6 bases; bases with no gene match: 3. The length of the CDR3 is 15 residues. CDR3: CASRRGLAGTDTQYF. The CDR3 nucleotides read TGTGCCAGCAGACGGGGACTAGCGGGGACAGATACGCAGTATTTT.

This sequence joins TRBV29-1 and TRBJ1-1; D is unresolved. Germline CDR1 reads SQVTM; CDR2 reads ANQGSEA. The V gene lost 4 bases and the J gene lost 0 bases, with 9 bases spanning the gap. The CDR3 consists of 13 residues. The CDR3 here is CSVVKALNTEAFF. In DNA form, the CDR3 reads TGCAGCGTTGTAAAAGCCCTGAACACTGAAGCTTTCTTT.

In this sample, this clonotype turned up a few times. V gene TRBV19 combines with J gene TRBJ2-2; D is ambiguous. V was pared by 0 bases and J by 0 bases, with 11 bases between. Germline CDR1 is LNHDA and CDR2 is SQIVND (reference sequence). CDR3 length: 17 amino acids. For the CDR3, the DNA is TGTGCCAGTAGTATAGACCCAGCCTCAACGAACACCGGGGAGCTGTTTTTT. Amino acids: CASSIDPASTNTGELFF. Full variable domain (missing parts from reference TRBV19 and TRBJ2-2): DGGITQSPKYLFRKEGQNVTLSCEQNLNHDAMYWYRQDPGQGLRLIYYSQIVNDFQKGDIAEGYSVSREKKESFPLTVTSAQKNPTAFYLCASSIDPASTNTGELFFGEGSRLTVL.

This sequence joins TRBV19 and TRBJ2-3; D may be TRBD1 (5 bases). Trimming shortened V by 7 bases and J by 2 bases, and 16 bases separated the two germline ends. Germline CDR1 LNHDA, CDR2 SQIVND (reference sequence). CDR3 length: 15 residues. DNA of the CDR3: TGTGCCAGTATAAGGGGCCCGGGTCACACAGATACGCAGTATTTT. Protein: CASIRGPGHTDTQYF.

The CDR3 DNA sequence: TGTGCCAGCAGCTGGGACAGGGATTCACCCCTCCACTTT. It translates to CASSWDRDSPLHF. The genes are TRBV5-6 and TRBJ1-6; 9 bases fit TRBD1. V lost 3 bases to trimming and J lost 8 bases; unmatched junction nucleotides: 0. Germline CDR1 reads SGHDT; CDR2 reads YYEEEE. This CDR3 spans 13 amino acids.

The rearrangement links TRBV4-3 to TRBJ2-3, with D unclear. V was trimmed by 1 base and J by 4 bases, leaving 15 bases between them. This CDR3 has 16 residues. The germline gives CDR1 LGHNA, CDR2 YSLEER. Written as DNA, the CDR3 is TGCGCCAGCAGCCAAGGGGGAAGCAGGAACCCAGATACGCAGTATTTT. Protein: CASSQGGSRNPDTQYF.

This clonotype was counted between two and nine times. The gene calls are TRBV11-2 and TRBJ2-3; D gene uncertain. Trimming removed 1 base at V and 6 bases at J, with 8 bases between. This CDR3 has 13 residues. The V gene's germline CDR1 is SGHAT and CDR2 FQNNGV. DNA of the CDR3: TGTGCCAGCAGCTTAGGGGGTATCGATACGCAGTATTTT. This translates into CASSLGGIDTQYF.

The V call is TRBV7-2, the J call TRBJ2-1, with D uncertain. Germline CDR1 and CDR2: SGHTA and FQGNSA. This CDR3 is 15 amino acids long. V was trimmed by 1 base and J by 0 bases, leaving 7 bases between them. The CDR3: CASSLDSSSYNEQFF. The CDR3 nucleotides read TGTGCCAGCAGCTTAGACTCGAGCTCCTACAATGAGCAGTTCTTC.

The chain recombines TRBV7-2 with TRBJ2-5; D ambiguous. Germline V gene sequence: CDR1 SGHTA, CDR2 FQGNSA. The CDR3 loop spans 15 amino acids. With 5 bases removed from V and 4 bases from J, the gap between germline ends came to 17 bases. CDR3 in amino acids: CASSPAAALRETQYF. CDR3 in DNA: TGTGCCAGCAGCCCCGCGGCGGCTCTACGAGAGACCCAGTACTTC.

The table lists this clonotype with many counts. The chain uses TRBV5-1 and TRBJ2-3; D may be TRBD2 (7 bases). Trimming removed 2 bases at V and 3 bases at J, with 13 bases between. Germline CDR1 and CDR2: SGHRS and YFSETQ. The CDR3 totals 15 residues. The CDR3 reads CASSFRGAFTDTQYF. In DNA, the CDR3 is TGCGCCAGCAGCTTTCGGGGGGCGTTTACAGATACGCAGTATTTT.

The chain combines TRBV4-3 with TRBJ1-5; TRBD1 is a possible D gene (5 bases). CDR1 and CDR2 (germline): LGHNA, YSLEER. The length of the CDR3 is 16 residues. Deletions cut 1 base from V and 4 bases from J, with 14 bases between. CDR3 in DNA: TGCGCCAGCAGCCAAGGAAGGAACAGGCTTAATCAGCCCCAGCATTTT. This translates into CASSQGRNRLNQPQHF.

Only a few counts were recorded for this clonotype. The genes are TRBV20-1 and TRBJ2-7; 13 nucleotides line up with TRBD2. Trimming at V came to 2 bases and at J to 2 bases, leaving 15 bases not matched to a gene. The CDR3 has 19 residues. The V gene's germline CDR1 is DFQATT and CDR2 SNEGSKA (reference sequence). CDR3 sequence reads: CSARISRTSGGVNAYEQYF. Written as DNA, the CDR3 is TGCAGTGCTAGAATTAGCCGGACTAGCGGGGGAGTCAATGCCTACGAGCAGTACTTC.